What follows are 26 T cell receptor beta chains derived from one specimen sequenced in a study of blood T cell repertoires in COVID-19. Only in-frame clones appear in the TCRdb table, and some are missing; sequencing was by immunoSEQ multiplex PCR. Here the sample spans 200,000 to 250,000 clones, around 83% being singletons. The sample was peripheral blood. These receptors all come from a woman in her forties or fifties with COVID-19, enrolled during active disease.

This clone was recorded only once. The genes are TRBV9 and TRBJ2-1, with 11 bases aligning to TRBD2. The J segment lost 7 bases and the V segment lost 1 base, leaving 10 bases of the junction unmatched. The CDR3 consists of 17 residues. Germline V lookup: CDR1 SGDLS, CDR2 YYNGEE. The CDR3 protein is CASSVQWASGGKNEQFF. The CDR3 nucleotides read TGTGCCAGCAGCGTACAGTGGGCTAGCGGGGGGAAAAATGAGCAGTTCTTC. Full variable domain (rest looked up from reference TRBV9 and TRBJ2-1): DSGVTQTPKHLITATGQRVTLRCSPRSGDLSVYWYQQSLDQGLQFLIQYYNGEERAKGNILERFSAQQFPDLHSELNLSSLELGDSALYFCASSVQWASGGKNEQFFGPGTRLTVL.

The gene calls are TRBV28 and TRBJ2-4, with 8 bases fitting TRBD2. CDR3 length: 15 residues. V lost 6 bases, J lost 9 bases, and 13 bases stayed unmatched. Germline CDR1 reads MDHEN; CDR2 reads SYDVKM. The chain's CDR3 is CASSWGTSGSRIQYF. CDR3 bases: TGTGCCAGCAGCTGGGGTACGAGCGGGAGTCGCATTCAGTACTTC.

V is TRBV7-2 and J is TRBJ1-3; 7 nucleotides line up with TRBD1. CDR1 and CDR2 from the germline V gene are SGHTA and FQGNSA. The trim removed 5 bases at V and 1 base at J, leaving 2 bases unmatched. This CDR3 has 14 residues. The CDR3 nucleotides read TGTGCCAGCAGCCCGACAGGGTCTGGAAACACCATATATTTT. It yields the protein CASSPTGSGNTIYF.

With regard to this clone: The identical CDR3 is also encoded by other nucleotide sequences in the sample. The CDR3 region has the DNA TGTGCCAGCAGCTTAAGCAGGGGCACTGAAGCTTTCTTT. It specifies CASSLSRGTEAFF. This chain joins TRBV7-8 and TRBJ1-1, with D perhaps matching TRBD1 (6 bases). V lost 2 bases, J lost 4 bases, and 8 bases lay in between. CDR3 length: 13 residues. In germline, CDR1 is SGHVS, CDR2 FQNEAQ.

The rearrangement links TRBV27 to TRBJ2-2, with 16 bases that match TRBD2. The germline V gene has CDR1 MNHEY and CDR2 SMNVEV (reference sequence). With 6 bases clipped from V and 6 bases from J, the junction kept 10 bases outside the gene matches. The CDR3 is 18 residues long. Here the CDR3 reads CASRHPPGTSGGAGELFF. In nucleotides, the CDR3 is TGTGCCAGCAGACATCCTCCTGGGACTAGCGGGGGGGCCGGGGAGCTGTTTTTT.

The chain couples TRBV19 to TRBJ1-5, with TRBD1 identical over 8 bases. Germline V gene lookup returns CDR1 LNHDA and CDR2 SQIVND (reference sequence). V trimming: 3 bases; J trimming: 6 bases; junction bases outside the gene matches: 7. This CDR3 contains 15 residues. The chain's CDR3 is CASSIGQGLCQPQHF. The CDR3 nucleotides read TGTGCCAGTAGTATTGGACAGGGACTCTGTCAGCCCCAGCATTTT. Based on the CDR3 plus reference TRBV19 and TRBJ1-5, the full variable domain is DGGITQSPKYLFRKEGQNVTLSCEQNLNHDAMYWYRQDPGQGLRLIYYSQIVNDFQKGDIAEGYSVSREKKESFPLTVTSAQKNPTAFYLCASSIGQGLCQPQHFGDGTRLSIL.

The rearrangement joins TRBV19 to TRBJ2-3, with D perhaps TRBD2 (5 bases). Trimming removed 5 bases at V and 2 bases at J, with 11 bases between. Per germline, CDR1 LNHDA and CDR2 SQIVND (reference sequence). CDR3 size: 14 residues. The chain's CDR3 is CASSRTWITDTQYF. CDR3 in DNA: TGTGCCAGTAGTCGGACTTGGATCACAGATACGCAGTATTTT.

DNA of the CDR3: TGTGCCAGCAGTGAAGCTAGCGGGGCTTCAGATACGCAGTATTTT. This codes for CASSEASGASDTQYF. V and J are TRBV6-1 and TRBJ2-3; 8 bases match TRBD2. The trim removed 0 bases at V and 4 bases at J, leaving 3 bases unmatched. The V gene's germline CDR1 is MNHNS and CDR2 SASEGT. This CDR3 is 15 amino acids long.

A single count supports this clone. In the same sample, other DNA sequences code for this CDR3. V and J are TRBV11-3 and TRBJ2-2; no firm D call. This CDR3 spans 13 amino acids. The V end was cut by 5 bases, the J end by 2 bases, with 6 bases between. The germline gives CDR1 SGHNT, CDR2 YENEEA. CDR3 in amino acids: CASSLRNTGELFF. DNA for the CDR3: TGTGCCAGCAGCCTTAGAAACACCGGGGAGCTGTTTTTT.

The rearrangement links TRBV5-1 to TRBJ2-5; TRBD2 might be the D (7 bases). The CDR3 consists of 15 residues. Germline V gives CDR1 SGHRS, CDR2 YFSETQ. Between the trimmed V and J ends, which lost 3 bases and 2 bases, there was a span of 14 bases. As DNA, the CDR3 is TGCGCCAGCAGCTCCCCCGAGGGGGGGCAAGAGACCCAGTACTTC. Translation: CASSSPEGGQETQYF.

The chain has TRBV6-5 and TRBJ1-2, with a possible D match to TRBD1 (5 bases). CDR1 and CDR2 from the germline V gene are MNHEY and SVGAGI. The CDR3 covers 13 residues. Trimming cost V 11 bases and J 4 bases, with 17 bases left between them. Here the CDR3 DNA reads TGTGCCTCCCGGGGGGACCCGGGCTATGGCTACACCTTC. This translates into CASRGDPGYGYTF.

The rearrangement links TRBV18 to TRBJ2-6; a weak D match, TRBD1 (6 bases). Trimming stripped 3 bases from V and 0 bases from J, with 9 bases between. From germline, CDR1 is KGHSH and CDR2 LQKENI. The CDR3 extends over 16 amino acids. CDR3: CASSPLGGSGANVLTF. CDR3 bases: TGTGCCAGCTCACCCTTAGGGGGCTCTGGGGCCAACGTCCTGACTTTC.

This rearrangement joins TRBV5-1 to TRBJ2-3; a weak D match, TRBD1 (6 bases). The germline CDR1 and CDR2 sequences are SGHRS and YFSETQ. With 1 base removed from V and 5 bases from J, the gap between germline ends came to 14 bases. The CDR3 has 15 amino acids. The CDR3 nucleotides read TGCGCCAGCAGCTTGACAGGCGCAGGGGTAGATACGCAGTATTTT. This gives the protein CASSLTGAGVDTQYF.

The chain carries TRBV7-9 and TRBJ2-3; 7 bases fit TRBD1. The CDR3 is 15 residues long. The junction had 4 bases not matched to a gene; V was cut back by 3 bases and J by 1 base. Germline CDR1 and CDR2: SEHNR and FQNEAQ (reference sequence). CDR3 region: CASSLVDRGTDTQYF. The CDR3 nucleotides are TGTGCCAGCAGCTTGGTTGACAGGGGCACAGATACGCAGTATTTT.

The rearrangement joins TRBV5-8 to TRBJ2-4, with D maybe TRBD1 (6 bases). Germline V gives CDR1 SGHTS, CDR2 YDEGEE. V shed 1 base and J shed 3 bases, with 20 bases lying between them. The CDR3 has 18 amino acids. CDR3 sequence reads: CASSLKVSRTDFKNIQYF. The CDR3 region has the DNA TGTGCCAGCAGCTTGAAGGTATCCAGGACAGATTTCAAAAACATTCAGTACTTC. Filled out from reference TRBV5-8 and TRBJ2-4, the complete variable domain reads EAGVTQSPTHLIKTRGQQATLRCSPISGHTSVYWYQQALGLGLQFLLWYDEGEERNRGNFPPRFSGRQFPNYSSELNVNALELEDSALYLCASSLKVSRTDFKNIQYFGAGTRLSVL.

This CDR3 is CASSEARQGRDGYTF. DNA for the CDR3: TGTGCCAGCAGTGAAGCCCGACAGGGGAGGGATGGCTACACCTTC. V is TRBV6-1 and J is TRBJ1-2, with TRBD1 matching over 8 bases. Unmatched junction bases numbered 6, after V lost 0 bases and J lost 6 bases. From germline, CDR1 is MNHNS and CDR2 SASEGT. The CDR3 contains 15 residues.

This chain links TRBV7-2 with TRBJ2-1, with 15 bases matching TRBD2. CDR3 length: 17 amino acids. V lost 5 bases, J lost 7 bases, and 9 bases stayed unmatched. Germline V gene lookup returns CDR1 SGHTA and CDR2 FQGNSA. The CDR3 DNA reads TGTGCCAGCAGCGCCCGGACTAGCGGGGGGGAGACGAATGAGCAGTTCTTC. This sequence encodes CASSARTSGGETNEQFF.

A single count supports this clone. The chain recombines TRBV7-9 with TRBJ2-7, with D perhaps TRBD1 (6 bases). CDR1 SEHNR and CDR2 FQNEAQ come from the germline V gene (reference sequence). Deletions cut 2 bases from V and 2 bases from J, with 19 bases between. The CDR3 has 17 amino acids. The DNA for the CDR3 is TGTGCCAGCAGCTTAAGAGTTCAGGGGCGGTTACCCTACGAGCAGTACTTC. It encodes CASSLRVQGRLPYEQYF.

The V and J genes are TRBV4-1 and TRBJ1-2; D remains ambiguous. This CDR3 has 16 residues. With 0 bases removed from V and 3 bases from J, the gap between germline ends came to 14 bases. Germline V CDR1 and CDR2: MGHRA, YSYEKL. CDR3 protein: CASSQEEARGYYGYTF. CDR3 DNA: TGCGCCAGCAGCCAAGAAGAGGCAAGAGGGTACTATGGCTACACCTTC.

CDR3 amino acids: CASSSAGAAGGLGYTF. The CDR3, as DNA: TGCGCCAGCAGCTCGGCAGGGGCGGCAGGGGGCCTTGGCTACACCTTC. The J gene is TRBJ1-2, the V gene TRBV5-1, with TRBD1 identical over 8 bases. This CDR3 spans 16 amino acids. CDR1 SGHRS and CDR2 YFSETQ come from the germline V gene. Trimming took 3 bases from V and 7 from J; bases not matched to a gene: 14.

The J gene is TRBJ2-3, the V gene TRBV30, with a possible D match to TRBD1 (7 bases). The germline CDR1 and CDR2 sequences are GTSNPN and SVGIG (reference sequence). The CDR3 has 14 residues. V was pared by 2 bases and J by 3 bases, with 12 bases between. CDR3 protein: CAWSSAGGTDTQYF. CDR3 sequence (DNA): TGTGCCTGGAGTTCGGCAGGGGGGACAGATACGCAGTATTTT. The variable domain in full, with the rest retrieved from reference TRBV30 and TRBJ2-3, is SQTIHQWPATLVQPVGSPLSLECTVEGTSNPNLYWYRQAAGRGLQLLFYSVGIGQISSEVPQNLSASRPQDRQFILSSKKLLLSDSGFYLCAWSSAGGTDTQYFGPGTRLTVL.

The V call is TRBV2, the J call TRBJ2-5; 8 nucleotides agree with TRBD1. The V gene end was trimmed by 5 bases and the J gene end by 1 base; junction bases not matched to a gene: 12. Germline V lookup: CDR1 SNHLY, CDR2 FYNNEI. This CDR3 is 17 amino acids long. The CDR3 region is CASSLTRGRTSQETQYF. As DNA, the CDR3 is TGTGCCAGCAGTCTCACCAGGGGGCGGACATCCCAAGAGACCCAGTACTTC.

CDR3 region: CASSPLEAGGRIYEQYF. The CDR3, as DNA: TGTGCCAGCTCACCACTTGAAGCGGGGGGGAGAATCTACGAGCAGTACTTC. The J gene is TRBJ2-7, the V gene TRBV18; 10 bases line up with TRBD2. Trimming took 1 base from V and 3 from J; bases not matched to a gene: 9. CDR1 and CDR2 (germline): KGHSH, LQKENI. The CDR3 runs to 17 residues.

This clone was seen a handful of times. The rearrangement joins TRBV10-1 to TRBJ1-6; the D is unclear. Trimming left V 0 bases short and J 7 bases short, with 7 bases between. There are 14 residues in the CDR3. Germline V gene lookup returns CDR1 WNHNN and CDR2 SYGVQD (reference sequence). The DNA for the CDR3 is TGCGCCAGCAGTGAGTCGGCAGCGAATTCACCCCTCCACTTT. Amino acids: CASSESAANSPLHF.

This sequence joins TRBV15 and TRBJ2-3; maybe TRBD2 (7 bases). Trimming left V 1 base short and J 1 base short, with 18 bases between. Looked up from germline, CDR1 is LNHNV and CDR2 is YYDKDF (reference sequence). This CDR3 contains 18 residues. Here the CDR3 reads CATSRARGGGQGTDTQYF. CDR3 nucleotide sequence: TGTGCCACCAGCAGAGCGAGAGGGGGGGGCCAGGGCACAGATACGCAGTATTTT.

J is TRBJ1-6 and V is TRBV5-1; 9 bases are a match to TRBD1. With 0 bases clipped from V and 7 bases from J, the junction kept 8 bases outside the gene matches. This CDR3 has 17 amino acids. Germline assignment: CDR1 SGHRS and CDR2 YFSETQ. This chain's CDR3 is CASSLANRGQGNSPLHF. The CDR3 DNA follows: TGCGCCAGCAGCTTGGCTAATCGGGGACAGGGAAATTCACCCCTCCACTTT.